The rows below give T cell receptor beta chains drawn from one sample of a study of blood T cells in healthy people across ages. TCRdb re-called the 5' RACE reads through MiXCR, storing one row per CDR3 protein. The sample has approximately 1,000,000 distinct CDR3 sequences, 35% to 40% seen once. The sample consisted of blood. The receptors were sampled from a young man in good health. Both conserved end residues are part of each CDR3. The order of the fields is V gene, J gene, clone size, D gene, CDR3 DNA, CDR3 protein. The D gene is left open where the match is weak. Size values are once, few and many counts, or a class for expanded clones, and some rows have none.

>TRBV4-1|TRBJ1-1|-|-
TGCGCCAGCAGCCAAGGGATTCTGGCGGGGGTCGAGTACAATCCTGAAGCTTTCTTT
CASSQGILAGVEYNPEAFF
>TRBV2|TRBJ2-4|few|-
TGTGCCAGCAGTGCTCTAGACCCGAACCCTTTAGCCAAAAACATTCAGTACTTC
CASSALDPNPLAKNIQYF
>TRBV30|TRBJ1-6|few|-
TGTGCCTGGAGCTTGACAAGGTCGGATAATTCACCCCTCCACTTT
CAWSLTRSDNSPLHF
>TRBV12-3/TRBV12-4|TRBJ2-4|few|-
TGTGCCAGCAGCCCCCGAGTCGGGAACATTCAGTACTTC
CASSPRVGNIQYF
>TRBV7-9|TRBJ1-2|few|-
TGTGCCATAGGGGAAGGCTATGGCTACACCTTC
CAIGEGYGYTF
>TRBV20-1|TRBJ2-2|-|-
TGCAGTGCTAGCCAGGGATATAGCGGGGAGCTGTTTTTT
CSASQGYSGELFF
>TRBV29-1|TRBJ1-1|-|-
TGCAGCGTTGGGCTTCCGGGGAACACTGAAGCTTTCTTT
CSVGLPGNTEAFF
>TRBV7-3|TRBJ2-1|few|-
TGTGCCAGCAGCCAAGGACCCCGAACCCACAATGAGCAGTTCTTC
CASSQGPRTHNEQFF
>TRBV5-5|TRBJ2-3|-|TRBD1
TGTGCCAGCAGCATCCCTCGTACAGGGGGCAAAGATACGCAGTATTTT
CASSIPRTGGKDTQYF
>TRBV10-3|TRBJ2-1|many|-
TGTGCCATCAGTGGCCCGGGACTGACGACCTCCTACAATGAGCAGTTCTTC
CAISGPGLTTSYNEQFF
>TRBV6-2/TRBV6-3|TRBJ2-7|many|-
TGTGCCAGCAGTCCCGGGGACTCCTACGAGCAGTACTTC
CASSPGDSYEQYF
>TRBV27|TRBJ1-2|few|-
TGTGCCAGCAGCACAAACAGGGCGGGTGGCTACACCTTC
CASSTNRAGGYTF
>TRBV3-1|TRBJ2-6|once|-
TGTGCCAGCAGCCAAGACAACTCAGGGTCTGGGGCCAACGTCCTGACTTTC
CASSQDNSGSGANVLTF
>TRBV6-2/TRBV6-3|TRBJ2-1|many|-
TGTGCCACCGCCTGGACAGACACGATCTACAATGAGCAGTTCTTC
CATAWTDTIYNEQFF
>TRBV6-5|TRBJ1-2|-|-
TGTGCCAGCACCCCGGACAAGCTCGGCTACACCTTC
CASTPDKLGYTF
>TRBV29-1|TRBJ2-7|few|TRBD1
TGCAGCGTGAATCAGGGGGCGGGGTACGAGCAGTACTTC
CSVNQGAGYEQYF
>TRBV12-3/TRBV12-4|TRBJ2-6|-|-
TGTGCCAGCCTCTACTCTGGGGCCAACGTCCTGACTTTC
CASLYSGANVLTF
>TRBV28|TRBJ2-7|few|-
TGTGCCAGCAGCTCACCCCGTTACGAGCAGTACTTC
CASSSPRYEQYF
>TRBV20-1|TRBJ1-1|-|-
TGCAGTGCCAGAAGGCGGGGTACTGAAGCTTTCTTT
CSARRRGTEAFF
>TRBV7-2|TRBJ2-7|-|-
TGTGCCAGCAGCCCATTGAGCTCCTACGAGCAGTACTTC
CASSPLSSYEQYF
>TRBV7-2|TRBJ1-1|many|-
TGTGCCAGCAGCAAGCAGGGTAGAACTGAAGCTTTCTTT
CASSKQGRTEAFF
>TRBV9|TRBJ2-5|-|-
TGTGCCAGCAGCGTAGATGCCACGGAGACCCAGTACTTC
CASSVDATETQYF
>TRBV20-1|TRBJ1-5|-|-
TGCAGTGCCGGCGGGAGACCCAATCAGCCCCAGCATTTT
CSAGGRPNQPQHF
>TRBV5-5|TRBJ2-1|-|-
TGTGCCAGCAGCTTGACTCGGCAACTAACCTACAATGAGCAGTTCTTC
CASSLTRQLTYNEQFF
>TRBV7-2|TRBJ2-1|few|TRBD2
TGTGCCAGCAGCTTGGGACTAGCGGGGTTTAATGAGCAGTTCTTC
CASSLGLAGFNEQFF
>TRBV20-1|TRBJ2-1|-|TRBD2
TGCGGTGCTAGTTTTGGACTAGCGGGTAACAATGAGCAGTTCTTC
CGASFGLAGNNEQFF
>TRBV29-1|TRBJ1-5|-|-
TGCAGCGTTGCACAGGGTGGTCAGCCCCAGCATTTT
CSVAQGGQPQHF
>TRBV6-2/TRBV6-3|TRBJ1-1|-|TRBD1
TGTGCCAGCAGTTTGACAGGGGCCCGGGGGAACACTGAAGCTTTCTTT
CASSLTGARGNTEAFF
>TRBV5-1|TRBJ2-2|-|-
TGCGCCAGCAGCTCTCCCGCGGGGCCGAAATCTTCGTCGAACACCGGGGAGCTGTTTTTT
CASSSPAGPKSSSNTGELFF
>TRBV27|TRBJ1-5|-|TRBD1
TGTGCCAGCAGTCCCTCACTTTTCAGGGGGCGCGGGCAGCCCCAGCATTTT
CASSPSLFRGRGQPQHF
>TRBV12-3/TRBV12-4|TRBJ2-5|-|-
TGTGCCAGCAGTAAAGGGTACCAAGAGACCCAGTACTTC
CASSKGYQETQYF
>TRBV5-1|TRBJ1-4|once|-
TGCGCCAGCAGCCCGACTTTATTTTCGAGTCGGAAGGAAAAACTGTTTTTT
CASSPTLFSSRKEKLFF
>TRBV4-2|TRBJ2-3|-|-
TGTGCCAGCAGCCAAGATGGCCGGACTAGCACAGATACGCAGTATTTT
CASSQDGRTSTDTQYF
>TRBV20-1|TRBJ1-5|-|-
TGCAGTGCTCAAAAGACAGGTCCCCTCAATCAGCCCCAGCATTTT
CSAQKTGPLNQPQHF
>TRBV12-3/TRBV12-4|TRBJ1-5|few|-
TGTGCCAGCAGTTTAGGGGTTCGGCAGGGTAACAATCAGCCCCAGCATTTT
CASSLGVRQGNNQPQHF
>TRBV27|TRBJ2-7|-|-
TGTGCCAGCAGTCCCGAACACAGGGTTCCCGACAATGAGCAGTACTTC
CASSPEHRVPDNEQYF
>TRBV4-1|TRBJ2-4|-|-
TGCGCCAGCCCCCCCAGCCGTGAGTGGGAGATGAATGGTGACATTCAGTACTTC
CASPPSREWEMNGDIQYF
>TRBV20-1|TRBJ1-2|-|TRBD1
TGCAGTGCTAGAGATGGGACAGGGAAGGTATCCGTCGACTATGGCTACACCTTC
CSARDGTGKVSVDYGYTF
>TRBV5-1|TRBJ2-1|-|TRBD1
TGCGCCAGCAGTTCTGGGCCGGGACAGGGAAGGTATGAGCAGTTCTTC
CASSSGPGQGRYEQFF
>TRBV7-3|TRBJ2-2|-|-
TGTGCCAGCAGCTTCGGAGCGAACACCGGGGAGCTGTTTTTT
CASSFGANTGELFF
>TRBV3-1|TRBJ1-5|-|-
TGTGCCAGCAGCCGGGACGATCAGCCCCAGCATTTT
CASSRDDQPQHF
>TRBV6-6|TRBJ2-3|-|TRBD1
TGTGCCAGCAGTTCCCAGGGGACAGGGGTTTCAGATACGCAGTATTTT
CASSSQGTGVSDTQYF
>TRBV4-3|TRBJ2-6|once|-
TGCGCCAGCAGCCAAGGTCGATACTCTGGGGCCAACGTCCTGACTTTC
CASSQGRYSGANVLTF
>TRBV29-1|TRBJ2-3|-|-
TGCAGCGCCGAGAGGGGGGCGGCAGATACGCAGTATTTT
CSAERGAADTQYF
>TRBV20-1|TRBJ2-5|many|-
TGCAGTGCTAACTCAGGGGAGACAGGCAAACAAGAGACCCAGTACTTC
CSANSGETGKQETQYF
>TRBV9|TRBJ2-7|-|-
TGTGCCAGCAGCGGGGGACGGGGAGGCGAGCAGTACTTC
CASSGGRGGEQYF
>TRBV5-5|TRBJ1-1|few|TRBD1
TGTGCCAGCAGCCCTCGGACAGGGGGGGAAGCTTTCTTT
CASSPRTGGEAFF
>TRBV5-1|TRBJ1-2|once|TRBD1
TGCGCCAGCAGCTTGGAATGGGGACAGGGGGACTATGGCTACACCTTC
CASSLEWGQGDYGYTF
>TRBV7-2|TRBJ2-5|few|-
TGTGCCAGCAGCTTAGTCGGCCTAGAAGAGTCCCAGTACTTC
CASSLVGLEESQYF
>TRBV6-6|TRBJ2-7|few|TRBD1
TGTGCCAGCAGTTTCCGGACAGGCTACAATGAGCAGTACTTC
CASSFRTGYNEQYF
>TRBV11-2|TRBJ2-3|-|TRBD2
TGTGCCAGCAGCTTAGCTGCTAGCGGTCGGGGAGATACGCAGTATTTT
CASSLAASGRGDTQYF
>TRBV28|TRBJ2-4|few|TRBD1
TGTGCCAGCAGTTCGGGACAGGGGACGGCCAAAAACATTCAGTACTTC
CASSSGQGTAKNIQYF
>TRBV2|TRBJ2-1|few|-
TGTGCCAGCAGCTTTAGGTCCGCCGATGAGCAGTTCTTC
CASSFRSADEQFF
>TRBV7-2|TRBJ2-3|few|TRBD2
TGTGCCAGCAGCCGGAGACTAGCGGGGCTCACAGATACGCAGTATTTT
CASSRRLAGLTDTQYF
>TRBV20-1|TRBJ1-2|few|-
TGCAGTGCTAGTACGGCCCTACACTATGGCTACACCTTC
CSASTALHYGYTF
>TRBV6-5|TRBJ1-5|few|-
TGTGCCAGCAGTTCCCACAGTCGAGATCAGCCCCAGCATTTT
CASSSHSRDQPQHF
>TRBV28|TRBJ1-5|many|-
TGTGCCAGCAGTTCAGGGTTAGGTAATCAGCCCCAGCATTTT
CASSSGLGNQPQHF
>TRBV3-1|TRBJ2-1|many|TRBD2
TGTGCCAGCAGCCCTTGGGGGGGAAATGAGCAGTTCTTC
CASSPWGGNEQFF
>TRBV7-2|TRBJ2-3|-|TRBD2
TGTGCCAGCAGCTTAGATTTTGCGGGGGAGGTATCAGATACGCAGTATTTT
CASSLDFAGEVSDTQYF